This TCR beta chain was sequenced during a study of control samples from healthy donors and cancer patients. V was shortened by 3 bases and J by 4 bases, with 4 bases between the two germline ends. The CDR3 covers 11 residues. The germline V gene has CDR1 KGHSH and CDR2 LQKENI. Sequencing was performed with immunoSEQ multiplex PCR; in TCRdb, only in-frame clones are kept and a portion is missing. The table has approximately 120,000 clones, roughly 87% seen once. The sequenced sample consisted of blood. V is TRBV18 and J is TRBJ2-7; D ambiguous. The clonotype was recovered from a man younger than 30 in good health. CDR3 in DNA: TGTGCCAGCTCACCGGGGTACGAGCAGTACTTC. Translation: CASSPGYEQYF.